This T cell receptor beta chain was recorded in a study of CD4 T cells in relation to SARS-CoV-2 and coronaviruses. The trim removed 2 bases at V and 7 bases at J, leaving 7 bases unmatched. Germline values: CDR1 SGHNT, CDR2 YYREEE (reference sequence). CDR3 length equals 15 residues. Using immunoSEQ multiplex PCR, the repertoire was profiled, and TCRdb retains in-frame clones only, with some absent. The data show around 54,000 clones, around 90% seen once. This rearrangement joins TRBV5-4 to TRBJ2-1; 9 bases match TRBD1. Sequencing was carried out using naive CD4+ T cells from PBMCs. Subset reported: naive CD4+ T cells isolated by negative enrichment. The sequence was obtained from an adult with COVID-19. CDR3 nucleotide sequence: TGTGCCAGCAGCTTACCACCGGGACAGGGAAATGAGCAGTTCTTC. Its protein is CASSLPPGQGNEQFF.